This record concerns one T cell receptor beta chain sequence. The record originates from a study of blood T cell repertoires in COVID-19. The V segment lost 0 bases and the J segment 8 bases; nucleotides outside the gene matches: 5. Per germline, CDR1 MGHRA and CDR2 YSYEKL. The CDR3 sequence is 16 residues long. Produced via immunoSEQ multiplex PCR; TCRdb's table is partial and in-frame only. The top ten clones hold around 10% of a sample with about 160,000 clones, more than 75% of them seen once. The sample comprised peripheral blood. V gene TRBV4-1 combines with J gene TRBJ1-6; 9 bases align to TRBD1. The receptor's source is a woman in her 70s with COVID-19, enrolled during active disease. CDR3 nucleotides: TGCGCCAGCAGCCAAGATTGGGGACAGGGTTATTCACCCCTCCACTTT. The encoded protein is CASSQDWGQGYSPLHF.